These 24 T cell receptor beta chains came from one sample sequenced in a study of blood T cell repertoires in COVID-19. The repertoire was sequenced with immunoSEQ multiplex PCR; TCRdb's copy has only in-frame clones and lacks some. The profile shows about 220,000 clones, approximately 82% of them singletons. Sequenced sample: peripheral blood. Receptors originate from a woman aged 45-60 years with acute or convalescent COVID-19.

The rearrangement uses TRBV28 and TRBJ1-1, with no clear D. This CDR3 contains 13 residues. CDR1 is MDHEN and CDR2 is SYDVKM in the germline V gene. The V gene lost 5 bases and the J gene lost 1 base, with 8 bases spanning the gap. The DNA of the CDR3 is TGTGCCAGCAGTCCCGTACAGAACACTGAAGCTTTCTTT. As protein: CASSPVQNTEAFF.

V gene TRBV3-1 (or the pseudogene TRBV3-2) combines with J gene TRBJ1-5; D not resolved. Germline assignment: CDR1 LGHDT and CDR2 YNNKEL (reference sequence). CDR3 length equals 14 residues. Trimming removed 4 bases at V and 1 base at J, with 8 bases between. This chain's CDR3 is CASSPRWSNQPQHF. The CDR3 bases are TGTGCCAGCAGCCCGCGATGGAGCAATCAGCCCCAGCATTTT.

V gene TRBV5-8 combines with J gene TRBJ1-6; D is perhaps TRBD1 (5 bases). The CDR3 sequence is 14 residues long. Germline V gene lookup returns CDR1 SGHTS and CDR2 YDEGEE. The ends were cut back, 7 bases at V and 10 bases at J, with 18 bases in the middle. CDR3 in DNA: TGTGCCAGCTGGAGGGGCAGGGACGGGTCACCCCTCCACTTT. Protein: CASWRGRDGSPLHF.

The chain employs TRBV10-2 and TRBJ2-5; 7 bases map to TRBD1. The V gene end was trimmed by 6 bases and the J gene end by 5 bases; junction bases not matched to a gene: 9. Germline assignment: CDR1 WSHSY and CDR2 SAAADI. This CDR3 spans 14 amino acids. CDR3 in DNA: TGCGCCAGCAGCAGACAGGGCCCGTACGAGACCCAGTACTTC. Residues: CASSRQGPYETQYF.

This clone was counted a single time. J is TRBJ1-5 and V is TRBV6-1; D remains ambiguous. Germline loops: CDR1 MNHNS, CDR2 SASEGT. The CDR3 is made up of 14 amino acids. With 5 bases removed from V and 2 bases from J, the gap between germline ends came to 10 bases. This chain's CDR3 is CASSLQSGNQPQHF. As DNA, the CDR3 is TGTGCCAGCAGTCTTCAGAGCGGCAATCAGCCCCAGCATTTT.

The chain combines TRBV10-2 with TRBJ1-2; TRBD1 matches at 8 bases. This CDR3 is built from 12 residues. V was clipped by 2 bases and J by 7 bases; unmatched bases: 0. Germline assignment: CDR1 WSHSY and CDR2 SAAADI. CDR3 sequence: CASSETGGGYTF. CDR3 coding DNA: TGCGCCAGCAGTGAGACAGGGGGTGGCTACACCTTC.

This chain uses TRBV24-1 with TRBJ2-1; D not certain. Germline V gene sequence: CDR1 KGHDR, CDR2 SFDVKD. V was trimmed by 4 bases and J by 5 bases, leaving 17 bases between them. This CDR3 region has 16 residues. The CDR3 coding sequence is TGTGCCACCAGTGACCACGACACCTTGAGTGACAATGAGCAGTTCTTC. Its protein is CATSDHDTLSDNEQFF.

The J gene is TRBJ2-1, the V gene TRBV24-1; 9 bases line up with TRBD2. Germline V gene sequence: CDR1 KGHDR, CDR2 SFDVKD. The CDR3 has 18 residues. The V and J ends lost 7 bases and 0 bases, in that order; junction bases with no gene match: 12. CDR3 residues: CATSHRLADYLSYNEQFF. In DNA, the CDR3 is TGTGCCACCAGCCATAGACTAGCGGATTATCTCTCCTACAATGAGCAGTTCTTC.

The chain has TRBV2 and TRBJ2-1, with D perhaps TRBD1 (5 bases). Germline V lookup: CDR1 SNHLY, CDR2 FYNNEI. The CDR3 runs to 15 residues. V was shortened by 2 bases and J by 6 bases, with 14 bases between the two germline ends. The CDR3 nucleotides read TGTGCCAGCAGTGAAAACAGGCTCTCAGGCAATGAGCAGTTCTTC. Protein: CASSENRLSGNEQFF.

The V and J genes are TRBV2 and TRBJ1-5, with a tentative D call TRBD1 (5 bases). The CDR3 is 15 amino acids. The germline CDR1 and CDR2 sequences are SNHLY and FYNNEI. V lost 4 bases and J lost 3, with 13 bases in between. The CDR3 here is CASSGGVGVNQPQHF. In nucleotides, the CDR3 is TGTGCCAGCAGTGGTGGGGTAGGGGTCAATCAGCCCCAGCATTTT.

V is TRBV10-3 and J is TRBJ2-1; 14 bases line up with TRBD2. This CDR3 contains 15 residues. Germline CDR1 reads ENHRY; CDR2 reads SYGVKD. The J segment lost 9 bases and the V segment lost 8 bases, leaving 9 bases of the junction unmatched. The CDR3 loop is CAIETGTSGSAEQFF. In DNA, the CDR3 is TGTGCCATCGAGACCGGGACTAGCGGGAGCGCTGAGCAGTTCTTC.

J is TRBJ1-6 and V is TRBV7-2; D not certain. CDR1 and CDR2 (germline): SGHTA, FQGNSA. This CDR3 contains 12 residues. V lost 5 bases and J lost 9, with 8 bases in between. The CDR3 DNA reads TGTGCCAGCAGCCCCCTCGGTTCACCCCTCCACTTT. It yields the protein CASSPLGSPLHF. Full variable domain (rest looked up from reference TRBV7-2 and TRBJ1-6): GAGVSQSPSNKVTEKGKDVELRCDPISGHTALYWYRQSLGQGLEFLIYFQGNSAPDKSGLPSDRFSAERTGGSVSTLTIQRTQQEDSAVYLCASSPLGSPLHFGNGTRLTVT.

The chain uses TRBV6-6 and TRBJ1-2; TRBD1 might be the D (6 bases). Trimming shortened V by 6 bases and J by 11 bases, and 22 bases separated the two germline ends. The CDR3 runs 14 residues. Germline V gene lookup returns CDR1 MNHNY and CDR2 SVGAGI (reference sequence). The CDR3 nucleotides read TGTGCCAGCAGGTTCCCTCGTCAGGGGCTAGATTACACCTTC. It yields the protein CASRFPRQGLDYTF.

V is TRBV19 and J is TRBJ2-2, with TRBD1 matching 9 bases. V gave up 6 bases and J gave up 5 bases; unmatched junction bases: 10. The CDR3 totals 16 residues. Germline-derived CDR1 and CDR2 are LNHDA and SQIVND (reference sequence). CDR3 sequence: CASRRRGQGMTGELFF. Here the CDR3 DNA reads TGTGCCAGTAGGCGCCGGGGACAGGGAATGACCGGGGAGCTGTTTTTT.

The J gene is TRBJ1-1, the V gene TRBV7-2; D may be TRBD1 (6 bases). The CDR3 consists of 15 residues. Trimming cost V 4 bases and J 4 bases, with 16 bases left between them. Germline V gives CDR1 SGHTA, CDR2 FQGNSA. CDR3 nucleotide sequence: TGTGCCAGCAGCTCTGGGCCAGGGGTTATCACTGAAGCTTTCTTT. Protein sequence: CASSSGPGVITEAFF.

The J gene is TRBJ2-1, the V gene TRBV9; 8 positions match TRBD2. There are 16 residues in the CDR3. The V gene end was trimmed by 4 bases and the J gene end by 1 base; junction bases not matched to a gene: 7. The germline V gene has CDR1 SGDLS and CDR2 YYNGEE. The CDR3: CASSPLAGRSYNEQFF. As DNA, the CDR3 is TGTGCCAGCAGCCCGTTAGCGGGACGGTCCTACAATGAGCAGTTCTTC.

The CDR3 loop reads CATSDFSQGQETQYF. CDR3 nucleotides: TGTGCCACCAGTGATTTTAGTCAGGGTCAAGAGACCCAGTACTTC. This sequence joins TRBV24-1 and TRBJ2-5; the D gene is possibly TRBD1 (5 bases). Deletions cut 1 base from V and 2 bases from J, with 10 bases between. This CDR3 has 15 amino acids. Germline-derived CDR1 and CDR2 are KGHDR and SFDVKD.

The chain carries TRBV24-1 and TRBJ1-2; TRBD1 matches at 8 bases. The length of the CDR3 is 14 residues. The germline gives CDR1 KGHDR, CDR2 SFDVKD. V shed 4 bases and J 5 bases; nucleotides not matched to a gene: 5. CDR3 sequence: CATSDPGQGYGYTF. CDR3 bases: TGTGCCACCAGTGACCCTGGACAGGGATATGGCTACACCTTC.

The CDR3 spells CASLGGLNTQYF. CDR3 sequence (DNA): TGTGCCAGCCTCGGCGGACTGAATACGCAGTATTTT. The chain links TRBV2 to TRBJ2-3; D perhaps matches TRBD2 (5 bases). V was clipped by 8 bases and J by 7 bases, with 13 bases between them. CDR3 length: 12 amino acids. In germline, CDR1 is SNHLY, CDR2 FYNNEI.

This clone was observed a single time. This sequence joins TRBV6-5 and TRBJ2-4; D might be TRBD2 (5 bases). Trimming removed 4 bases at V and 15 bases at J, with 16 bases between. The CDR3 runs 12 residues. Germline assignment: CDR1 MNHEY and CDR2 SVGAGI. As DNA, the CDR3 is TGTGCCAGCAGTTCCCCGACTATGGAGCGGTACTTC. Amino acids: CASSSPTMERYF.

For the CDR3, the DNA is TGTGCCAGCAGCTGGGACAGGGGAAAGCAGTACTTC. Its translation is CASSWDRGKQYF. The chain couples TRBV5-8 to TRBJ2-7, with 10 bases fitting TRBD1. From germline, CDR1 is SGHTS and CDR2 YDEGEE. CDR3 size: 12 residues. V was pared by 3 bases and J by 8 bases, with 2 bases of the junction left unmatched.

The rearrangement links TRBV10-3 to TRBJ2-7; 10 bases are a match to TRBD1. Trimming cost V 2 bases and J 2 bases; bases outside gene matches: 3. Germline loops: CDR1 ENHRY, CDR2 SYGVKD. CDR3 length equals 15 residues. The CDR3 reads CAISEVGQGPYEQYF. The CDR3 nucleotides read TGTGCCATCAGTGAGGTGGGACAGGGGCCCTACGAGCAGTACTTC.

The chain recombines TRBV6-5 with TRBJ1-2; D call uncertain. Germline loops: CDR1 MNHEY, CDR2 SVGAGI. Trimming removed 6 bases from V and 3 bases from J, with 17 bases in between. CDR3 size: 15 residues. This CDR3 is CASRAGQAVYYGYTF. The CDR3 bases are TGTGCCAGCAGGGCGGGTCAGGCGGTTTACTATGGCTACACCTTC.

CDR3 bases: TGCGCCAGCAGCCAAGAGAGCCCCTCAGATACGCAGTATTTT. Translated, it gives CASSQESPSDTQYF. The chain combines TRBV4-1 with TRBJ2-3; D ambiguous. CDR1 is MGHRA, CDR2 YSYEKL, per germline. Trimming stripped 0 bases from V and 4 bases from J, with 8 bases between. CDR3 length: 14 amino acids.